This T cell receptor beta chain originates from a study of T-cell memory formation after mild COVID-19. Study-level background: Among the donors, TCR clusters were largely specific to each donor.

This clonotype was counted between two and nine times. Its specificity is not known. TCRdb called the 5' RACE reads again in MiXCR, with one record for every CDR3 protein. Of about 400,000 distinct CDR3 sequences in the sample, 20% to 30% were seen once. Trimming took 8 bases from V and 6 from J; bases not matched to a gene: 8. Germline CDR1 KGHSH, CDR2 LQKENI. The CDR3 length is 15 residues. Study observations and caveats: CD4/CD8 balance characterized clones contracting day 15 to 85, and CD4+ skew characterized later expanders. Of the contracting clones, CD4+ ones lay mainly in CM and EM, and CD8+ ones in EMRA.

The sequenced sample consisted of PBMCs or a T cell subset sorted from them (not recorded which). The chain has TRBV18 and TRBJ1-4, with 11 bases aligning to TRBD1. This receptor was taken from an adult woman who had mild COVID-19 (a few samples of this study predate the infection). Cell type and time point are not known. CDR3 in amino acids: CASNRDRGDHEKLFF. The CDR3, as DNA: TGTGCCAGCAACCGGGACAGGGGGGATCATGAAAAACTGTTTTTT. The complete variable domain, with remaining parts taken from reference TRBV18 and TRBJ1-4, reads NAGVMQNPRHLVRRRGQEARLRCSPMKGHSHVYWYRQLPEEGLKFMVYLQKENIIDESGMPKERFSAEFPKEGPSILRIQQVVRGDSAAYFCASNRDRGDHEKLFFGSGTQLSVL.